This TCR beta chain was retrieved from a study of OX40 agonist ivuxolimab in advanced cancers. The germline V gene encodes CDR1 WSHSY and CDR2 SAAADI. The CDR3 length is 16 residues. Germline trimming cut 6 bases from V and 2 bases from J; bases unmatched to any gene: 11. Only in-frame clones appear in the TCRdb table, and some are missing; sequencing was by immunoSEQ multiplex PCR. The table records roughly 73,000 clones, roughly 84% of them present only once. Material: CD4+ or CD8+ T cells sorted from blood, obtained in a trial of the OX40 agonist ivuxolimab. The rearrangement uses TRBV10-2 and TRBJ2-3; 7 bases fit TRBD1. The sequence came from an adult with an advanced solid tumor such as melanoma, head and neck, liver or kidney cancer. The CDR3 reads CASRTLRGRNTDTQYF. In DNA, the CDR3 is TGCGCCAGCAGGACTCTTAGGGGGCGAAACACAGATACGCAGTATTTT.